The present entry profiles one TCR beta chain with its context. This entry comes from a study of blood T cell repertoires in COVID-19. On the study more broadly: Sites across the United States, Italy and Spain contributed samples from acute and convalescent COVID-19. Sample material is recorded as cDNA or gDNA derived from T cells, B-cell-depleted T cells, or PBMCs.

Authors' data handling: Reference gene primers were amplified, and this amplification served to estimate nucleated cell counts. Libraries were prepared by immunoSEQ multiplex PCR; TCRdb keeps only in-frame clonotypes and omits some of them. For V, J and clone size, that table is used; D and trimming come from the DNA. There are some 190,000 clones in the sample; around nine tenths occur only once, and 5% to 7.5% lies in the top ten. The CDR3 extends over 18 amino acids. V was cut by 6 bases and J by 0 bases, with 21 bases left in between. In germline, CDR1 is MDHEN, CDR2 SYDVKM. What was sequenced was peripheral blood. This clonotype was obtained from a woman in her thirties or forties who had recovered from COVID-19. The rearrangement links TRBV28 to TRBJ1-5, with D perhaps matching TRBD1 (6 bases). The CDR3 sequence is CASSREGVWGYSNQPQHF. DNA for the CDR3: TGTGCCAGCAGCCGCGAGGGGGTTTGGGGGTATAGCAATCAGCCCCAGCATTTT.